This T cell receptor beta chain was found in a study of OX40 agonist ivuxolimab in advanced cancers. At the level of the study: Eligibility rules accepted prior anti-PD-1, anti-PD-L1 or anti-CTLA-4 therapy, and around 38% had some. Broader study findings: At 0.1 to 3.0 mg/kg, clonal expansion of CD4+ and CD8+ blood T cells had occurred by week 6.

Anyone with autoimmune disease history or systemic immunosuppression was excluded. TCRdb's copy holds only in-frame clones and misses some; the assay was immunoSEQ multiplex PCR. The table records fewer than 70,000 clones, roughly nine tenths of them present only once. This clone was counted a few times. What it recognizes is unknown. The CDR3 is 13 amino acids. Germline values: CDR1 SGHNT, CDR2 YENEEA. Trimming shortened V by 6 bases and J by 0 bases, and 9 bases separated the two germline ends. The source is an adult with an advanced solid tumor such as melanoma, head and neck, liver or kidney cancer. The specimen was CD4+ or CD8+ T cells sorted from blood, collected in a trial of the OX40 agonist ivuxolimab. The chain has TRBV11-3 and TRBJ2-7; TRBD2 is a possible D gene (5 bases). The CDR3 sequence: CASRGSYSYEQYF. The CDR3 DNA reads TGTGCCAGCAGGGGGAGCTACTCCTACGAGCAGTACTTC.